The rows below give T cell receptor beta chains drawn from one sample of a study of T cells in lung cancer brain metastases. The assay was immunoSEQ multiplex PCR, and TCRdb's table has in-frame clones only and misses some. This sample has approximately 3,500 clones, with 90% to 95% found just once. The specimen was tumor tissue from the primary lung tumor. Receptors were obtained from a man aged 65 to 79 with non-small cell lung cancer. Each CDR3 is given with its conserved first and last residue. The size of a clone is reported for some rows only, either as once, few or many, or as a class for expanded clones.

J gene	clone size	V gene	CDR3 protein
TRBJ1-1	NA	TRBV4-2	CASRLNTEAFF
TRBJ1-5	NA	TRBV28	CASSLSLAGNQPQHF
TRBJ2-2	NA	TRBV9	CASSFSAPGGRAGELFF
TRBJ2-3	few	TRBV5-1	CASSPAVGGATDTQYF
TRBJ2-5	NA	TRBV9	CASSVGAGGPQETQYF
TRBJ2-7	NA	TRBV7-9	CASSLGREQYF
TRBJ1-5	NA	TRBV7-6	CASSLGINQPQHF
TRBJ1-5	once	TRBV18	CASSPRSGTGDYSNQPQHF
TRBJ1-2	NA	TRBV29-1	CSVGRQGYGYTF
TRBJ2-1	NA	TRBV9	CASSPRLANLGNEQFF
TRBJ1-5	NA	TRBV19	CASSIKQRQPQHF
TRBJ1-2	NA	TRBV10-2	CASSEGTEYGYTF
TRBJ2-5	NA	TRBV7-9	CASSLGLALGTQYF
TRBJ1-5	NA	TRBV29-1	CSVVPVRGPNQPQHF
TRBJ2-4	NA	TRBV6-6	CASTFGGQTKNIQYF
TRBJ2-7	NA	TRBV4-1	CASSQVFSWGGQGASEQYF
TRBJ1-1	NA	TRBV19	CASSIKQRTKAFF
TRBJ1-1	NA	TRBV6-5	CASSYKGRNTEAFF
TRBJ2-7	NA	TRBV7-3	CASSFMTGQDEQYF
TRBJ1-5	once	TRBV5-1	CVSSPGGGSLGNQPQHF
TRBJ2-1	NA	TRBV29-1	CSVGSAGGSYNEQFF
TRBJ2-1	once	TRBV28	CASSLGTSGRSYNEQFF
TRBJ2-3	NA	TRBV10-3	CAISFLDSFTDTQYF
TRBJ1-1	NA	TRBV18	CASSPSPRRNTEAFF
TRBJ1-4	NA	TRBV7-9	CASSLCPPGQGHEKLFF
TRBJ2-3	NA	TRBV18	CASSPLGLAGDTQYF
TRBJ1-1	NA	TRBV28	CASRTGGNTEAFF
TRBJ2-1	once	TRBV5-1	CASSLGLAGDNEQFF
TRBJ2-5	few	TRBV5-4	CASSLLRQETQYF
TRBJ2-3	few	TRBV9	CASSVGTSYTDTQYF
TRBJ1-1	NA	TRBV18	CASSPPSSPEAFF
TRBJ2-1	once	TRBV29-1	CSVDPGTGAREQFF
TRBJ2-2	NA	TRBV25-1	CASRPESTAGELFF
TRBJ2-1	NA	TRBV5-1	CASSLRTVYNEQFF
TRBJ1-5	NA	TRBV19	CASTPSRGGNQPQHF
TRBJ1-5	NA	TRBV6-6	CASRSGTGSYNQPQHF
TRBJ2-1	NA	TRBV19	CASSTTGSYNEQFF
TRBJ2-7	NA	TRBV5-6	CASSLARVGTGVYEQYF
TRBJ2-5	NA	TRBV10-3	CAISETVGVVQYF
TRBJ1-1	NA	TRBV10-3	CAISGSRKNTEAFF
TRBJ1-1	NA	TRBV4-3	CASSHDRRENTEAFF
TRBJ1-5	NA	TRBV2	CASSEEAGNSQPQHF
TRBJ2-1	NA	TRBV29-1	CSVEPGTGDYNEQFF
TRBJ2-5	NA	TRBV30	CAWSVPSGQETQYF
TRBJ1-1	NA	TRBV18	CASSPTGNTEAFF
TRBJ2-5	NA	TRBV18	CASSPGLTKETQYF
TRBJ2-7	NA	TRBV9	CASSSGQRYEQYF
TRBJ2-7	NA	TRBV6-6	CASSKPQGARNEQYF
TRBJ2-5	once	TRBV9	CASSARDRAVETQYF
TRBJ1-1	NA	TRBV15	CATSRGWNTEAFF
TRBJ1-1	NA	TRBV7-8	CASSGRGTGEIRAFF
TRBJ1-5	NA	TRBV18	CASSLKPGQNQPQHF
TRBJ2-5	NA	TRBV18	CASSQTGTAQETQYF
TRBJ2-7	NA	TRBV15	CATSRTGGEEQYF
TRBJ2-7	NA	TRBV5-6	CASSTGQGFTSYEQYF